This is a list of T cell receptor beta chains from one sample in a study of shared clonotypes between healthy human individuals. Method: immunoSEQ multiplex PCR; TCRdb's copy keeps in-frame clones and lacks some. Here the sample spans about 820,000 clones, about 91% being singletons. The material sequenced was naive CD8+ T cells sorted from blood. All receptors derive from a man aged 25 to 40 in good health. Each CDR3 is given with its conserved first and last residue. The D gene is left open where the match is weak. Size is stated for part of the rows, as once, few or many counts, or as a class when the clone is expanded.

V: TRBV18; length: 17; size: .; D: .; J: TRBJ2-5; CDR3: CASSPLSGGAREETQYF; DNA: TGTGCCAGCTCACCATTAAGCGGCGGGGCTAGAGAAGAGACCCAGTACTTC
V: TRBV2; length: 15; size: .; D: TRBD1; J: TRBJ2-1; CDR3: CASPRGTGRFNEQFF; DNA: TGTGCCAGCCCCCGCGGGACAGGGCGCTTCAATGAGCAGTTCTTC
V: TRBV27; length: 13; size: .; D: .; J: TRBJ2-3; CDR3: CASRGVRIDTQYF; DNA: TGTGCCAGCAGGGGCGTAAGAATAGATACGCAGTATTTT
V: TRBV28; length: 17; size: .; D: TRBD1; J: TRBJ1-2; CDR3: CASSAGPGTEINYGYTF; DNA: TGTGCCAGCAGTGCCGGCCCTGGGACAGAAATTAACTATGGCTACACCTTC
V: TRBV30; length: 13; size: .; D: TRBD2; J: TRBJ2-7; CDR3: CAWSHGGGYEQYF; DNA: TGTGCCTGGAGCCACGGGGGGGGCTACGAGCAGTACTTC
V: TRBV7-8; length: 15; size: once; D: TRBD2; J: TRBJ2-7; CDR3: CASSSGLAGDYEQYF; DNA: TGTGCCAGCAGCTCAGGACTAGCGGGGGACTACGAGCAGTACTTC
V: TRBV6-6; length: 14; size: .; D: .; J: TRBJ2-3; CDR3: CASSTDIRTDTQYF; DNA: TGTGCCAGCAGTACGGACATTAGGACAGATACGCAGTATTTT
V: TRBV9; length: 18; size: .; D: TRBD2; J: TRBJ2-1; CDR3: CASSGIAGGPRKVNEQFF; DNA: TGTGCCAGCAGCGGAATAGCGGGAGGGCCCCGAAAAGTGAATGAGCAGTTCTTC
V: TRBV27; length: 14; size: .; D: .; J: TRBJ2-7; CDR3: CASSPGPNPYEQYF; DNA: TGTGCCAGCAGCCCCGGGCCTAACCCCTACGAGCAGTACTTC
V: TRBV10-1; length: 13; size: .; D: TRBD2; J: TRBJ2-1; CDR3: CASSETLAGAQFF; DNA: TGCGCCAGCAGTGAGACCCTAGCGGGAGCGCAGTTCTTC
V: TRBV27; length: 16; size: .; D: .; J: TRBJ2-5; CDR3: CASSLLTTLGPETQYF; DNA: TGTGCCAGCAGTTTATTGACCACCCTCGGCCCGGAGACCCAGTACTTC
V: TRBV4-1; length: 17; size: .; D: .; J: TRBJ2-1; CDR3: CASSQVSLGASYNEQFF; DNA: TGCGCCAGCAGCCAAGTTAGCCTCGGGGCCTCCTACAATGAGCAGTTCTTC
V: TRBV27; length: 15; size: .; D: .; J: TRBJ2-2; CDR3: CASLPLGTNTGELFF; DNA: TGTGCCAGCTTACCGCTAGGGACGAACACCGGGGAGCTGTTTTTT
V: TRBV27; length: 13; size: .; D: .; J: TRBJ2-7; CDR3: CASSPYRAYEQYF; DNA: TGTGCCAGCAGTCCCTACAGGGCCTACGAGCAGTACTTC
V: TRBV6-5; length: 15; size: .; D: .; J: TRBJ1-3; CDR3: CASSYDGSSGNTIYF; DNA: TGTGCCAGCAGTTATGACGGAAGCTCTGGAAACACCATATATTTT
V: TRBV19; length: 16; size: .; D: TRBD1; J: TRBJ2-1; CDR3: CASSPGTGVPYNEQFF; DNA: TGTGCCAGTAGTCCCGGGACAGGGGTTCCCTACAATGAGCAGTTCTTC
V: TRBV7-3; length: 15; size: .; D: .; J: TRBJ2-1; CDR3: CASSFGVNSYNEQFF; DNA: TGTGCCAGCAGCTTCGGGGTTAACTCCTACAATGAGCAGTTCTTC
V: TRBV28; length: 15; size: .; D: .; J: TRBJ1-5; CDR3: CASSLGSLSNQPQHF; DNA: TGTGCCAGCAGTTTAGGTAGTCTGAGCAATCAGCCCCAGCATTTT
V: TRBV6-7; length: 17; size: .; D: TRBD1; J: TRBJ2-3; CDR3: CASSLFGDRGRTDTQYF; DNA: TGTGCCAGCAGTTTATTCGGGGACAGGGGGCGGACAGATACGCAGTATTTT
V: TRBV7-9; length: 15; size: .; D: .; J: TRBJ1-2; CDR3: CASSLASSPNYGYTF; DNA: TGTGCCAGCAGCTTAGCGTCCAGCCCTAACTATGGCTACACCTTC
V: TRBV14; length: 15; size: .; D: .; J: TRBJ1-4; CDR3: CASSAYRAGREKLFF; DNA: TGTGCCAGCAGCGCTTACAGGGCCGGGCGGGAAAAACTGTTTTTT
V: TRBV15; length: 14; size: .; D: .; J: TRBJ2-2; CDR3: CATSRPENTGELFF; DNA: TGTGCCACCAGCAGACCAGAGAACACCGGGGAGCTGTTTTTT
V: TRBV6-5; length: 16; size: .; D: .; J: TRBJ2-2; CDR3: CASSYSDRSNTGELFF; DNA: TGTGCCAGCAGTTACTCAGACAGATCGAACACCGGGGAGCTGTTTTTT
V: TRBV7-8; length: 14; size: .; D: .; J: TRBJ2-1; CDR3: CASSFRLAENEQFF; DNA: TGTGCCAGCAGCTTTAGACTGGCCGAAAATGAGCAGTTCTTC
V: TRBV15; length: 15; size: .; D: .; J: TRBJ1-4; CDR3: CATRDQGGPFEKLFF; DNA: TGTGCCACCAGAGACCAGGGAGGGCCATTTGAAAAACTGTTTTTT
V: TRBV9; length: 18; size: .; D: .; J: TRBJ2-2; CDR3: CASSVLGRDGSYTGELFF; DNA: TGTGCCAGCAGCGTATTAGGTCGGGACGGGAGTTACACCGGGGAGCTGTTTTTT
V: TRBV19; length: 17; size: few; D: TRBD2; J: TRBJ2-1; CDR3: CASSPKGGAGEVDEQFF; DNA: TGTGCCAGTAGTCCCAAGGGCGGAGCGGGAGAGGTTGATGAGCAGTTCTTC
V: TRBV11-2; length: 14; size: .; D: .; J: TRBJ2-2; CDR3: CASSLTGNTGELFF; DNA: TGTGCCAGCAGCTTGACAGGGAACACCGGGGAGCTGTTTTTT
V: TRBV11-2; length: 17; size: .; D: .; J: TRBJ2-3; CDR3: CASSEELGISATDTQYF; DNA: TGTGCCAGCAGCGAGGAACTCGGAATATCTGCCACAGATACGCAGTATTTT
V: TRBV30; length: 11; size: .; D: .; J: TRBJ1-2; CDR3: CACQFDYGYTF; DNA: TGTGCCTGCCAATTCGACTATGGCTACACCTTC
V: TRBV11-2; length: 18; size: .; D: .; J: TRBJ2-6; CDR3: CASSLDSGHPSGANVLTF; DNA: TGTGCCAGCAGCTTAGATTCGGGGCACCCCTCTGGGGCCAACGTCCTGACTTTC
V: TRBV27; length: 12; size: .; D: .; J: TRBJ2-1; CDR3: CASSQTRNEQFF; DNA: TGTGCCAGCAGTCAAACTCGAAATGAGCAGTTCTTC
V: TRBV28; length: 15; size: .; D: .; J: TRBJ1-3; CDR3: CASRLDSLSGNTIYF; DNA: TGTGCCAGCAGACTAGACAGTCTCTCTGGAAACACCATATATTTT
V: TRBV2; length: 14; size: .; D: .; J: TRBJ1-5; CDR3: CASSDWRSNQPQHF; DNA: TGTGCCAGCAGTGATTGGAGGAGCAATCAGCCCCAGCATTTT
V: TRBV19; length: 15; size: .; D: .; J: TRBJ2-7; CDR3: CASSMVGRQPYEQYF; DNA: TGTGCCAGTAGTATGGTAGGCCGGCAACCCTACGAGCAGTACTTC
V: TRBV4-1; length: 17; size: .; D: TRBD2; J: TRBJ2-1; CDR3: CASSQRPGTSGYNEQFF; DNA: TGCGCCAGCAGCCAAAGGCCCGGGACTAGCGGATACAATGAGCAGTTCTTC